This T cell receptor (beta chain) comes out of a study of T cells in Graves' hyperthyroidism and ophthalmopathy. This clonotype was recorded at least ten times. The CDR3 totals 17 residues. The junction had 12 bases not matched to a gene; V was cut back by 5 bases and J by 7 bases. CDR1 and CDR2 (germline): SGHAT, FQNNGV. RNA transcripts gave rise to amplified TCR beta CDR3 regions. In the first-round RT-PCR of the TCR CDR3, the HTBI primer set was used. MiXCR was run by TCRdb on the multiplex PCR reads, yielding one entry per CDR3 protein. This sample has hundreds of thousands of distinct CDR3 sequences, with 11% to 15% found just once. Duration under 3 months, a NOSPECS grade of at least 4, and a Clinical Activity Score of at least 3 characterized the ophthalmopathy patients.

The V gene is TRBV11-2, the J gene TRBJ2-1; 12 bases match TRBD2. This clonotype was obtained from a man aged 50 to 60 with Graves' ophthalmopathy. Sequenced: blood. CDR3 in amino acids: CASSHHPTSGSFNEQFF. Here the CDR3 DNA reads TGTGCCAGCAGCCACCACCCGACTAGCGGGAGTTTTAATGAGCAGTTCTTC.